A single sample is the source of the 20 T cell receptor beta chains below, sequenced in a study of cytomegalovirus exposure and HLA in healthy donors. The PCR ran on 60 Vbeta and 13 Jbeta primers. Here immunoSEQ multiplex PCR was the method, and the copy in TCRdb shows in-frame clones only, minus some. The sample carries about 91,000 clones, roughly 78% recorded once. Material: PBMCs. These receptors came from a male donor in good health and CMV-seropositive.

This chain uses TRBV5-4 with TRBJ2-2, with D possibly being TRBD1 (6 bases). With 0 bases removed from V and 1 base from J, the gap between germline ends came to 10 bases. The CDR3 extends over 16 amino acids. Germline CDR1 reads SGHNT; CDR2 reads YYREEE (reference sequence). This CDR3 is CASSLGGPVNTGELFF. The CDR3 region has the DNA TGTGCCAGCAGCTTGGGGGGGCCTGTGAACACCGGGGAGCTGTTTTTT.

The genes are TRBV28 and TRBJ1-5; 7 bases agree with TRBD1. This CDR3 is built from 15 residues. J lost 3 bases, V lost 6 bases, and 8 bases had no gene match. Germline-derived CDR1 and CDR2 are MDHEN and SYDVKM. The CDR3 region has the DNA TGTGCCAGCAGGAGACAGGGTAGCAACAATCAGCCCCAGCATTTT. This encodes CASRRQGSNNQPQHF.

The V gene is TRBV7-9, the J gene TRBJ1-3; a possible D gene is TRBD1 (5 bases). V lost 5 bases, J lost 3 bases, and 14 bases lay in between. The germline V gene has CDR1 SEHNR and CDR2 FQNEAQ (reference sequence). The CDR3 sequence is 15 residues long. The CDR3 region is CASSQAGGGGNTIYF. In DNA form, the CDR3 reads TGTGCCAGCAGCCAAGCCGGGGGAGGTGGAAACACCATATATTTT.

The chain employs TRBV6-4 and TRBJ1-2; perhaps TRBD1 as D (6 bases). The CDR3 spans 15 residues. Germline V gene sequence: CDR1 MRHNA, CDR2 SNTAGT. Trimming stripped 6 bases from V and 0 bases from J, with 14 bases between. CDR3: CASSPRQESNYGYTF. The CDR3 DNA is TGTGCCAGCAGCCCCAGACAGGAATCTAACTATGGCTACACCTTC.

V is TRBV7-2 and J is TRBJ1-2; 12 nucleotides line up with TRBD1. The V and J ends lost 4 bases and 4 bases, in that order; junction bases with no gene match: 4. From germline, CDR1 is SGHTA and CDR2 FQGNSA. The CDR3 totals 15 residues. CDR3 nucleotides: TGTGCCAGCAGCTCCCCGGGACAGGGGGCCTATGGCTACACCTTC. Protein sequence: CASSSPGQGAYGYTF.

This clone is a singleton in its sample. Here the CDR3 reads CASSTVTSTGNGYTF. The CDR3 DNA reads TGTGCCAGCAGTACCGTGACATCGACAGGGAACGGCTACACCTTC. The V call is TRBV6-1, the J call TRBJ1-2; 7 nucleotides line up with TRBD1. V was pared by 5 bases and J by 8 bases, with 14 bases of the junction left unmatched. The CDR3 contains 15 residues. Looked up from germline, CDR1 is MNHNS and CDR2 is SASEGT.

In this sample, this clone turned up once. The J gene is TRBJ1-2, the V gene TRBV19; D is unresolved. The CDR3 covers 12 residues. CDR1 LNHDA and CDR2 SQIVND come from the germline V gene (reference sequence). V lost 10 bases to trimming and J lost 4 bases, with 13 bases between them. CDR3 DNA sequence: TGTGCCACCTCGGGTATTAGCTATGGCTACACCTTC. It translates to CATSGISYGYTF.

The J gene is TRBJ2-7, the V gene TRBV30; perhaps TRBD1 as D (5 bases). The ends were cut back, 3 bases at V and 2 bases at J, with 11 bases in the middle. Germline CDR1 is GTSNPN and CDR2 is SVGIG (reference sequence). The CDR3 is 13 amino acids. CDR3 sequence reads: CAWSRTNTYEQYF. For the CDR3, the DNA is TGTGCCTGGAGCCGGACAAACACCTACGAGCAGTACTTC.

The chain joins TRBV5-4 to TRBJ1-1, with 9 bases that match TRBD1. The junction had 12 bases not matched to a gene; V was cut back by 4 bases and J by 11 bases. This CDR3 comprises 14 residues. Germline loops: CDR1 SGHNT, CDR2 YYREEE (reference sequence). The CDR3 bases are TGTGCCAGCAGCGGAGGCTCCGGGACAGGGCCGGCTTTCTTT. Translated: CASSGGSGTGPAFF.

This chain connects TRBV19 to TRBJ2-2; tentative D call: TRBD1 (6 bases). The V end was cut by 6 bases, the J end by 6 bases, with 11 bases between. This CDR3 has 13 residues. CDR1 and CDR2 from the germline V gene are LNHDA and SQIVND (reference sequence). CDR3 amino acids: CASSTGYAGELFF. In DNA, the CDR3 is TGTGCCAGTAGCACAGGGTACGCCGGGGAGCTGTTTTTT.

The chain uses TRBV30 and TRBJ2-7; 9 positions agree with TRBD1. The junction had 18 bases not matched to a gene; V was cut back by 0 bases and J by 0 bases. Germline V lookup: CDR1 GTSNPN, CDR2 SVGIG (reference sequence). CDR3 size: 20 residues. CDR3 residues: CAWSVRRGTGIIRSSYEQYF. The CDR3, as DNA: TGTGCCTGGAGTGTACGTCGCGGGACAGGGATAATCCGGAGCTCCTACGAGCAGTACTTC.

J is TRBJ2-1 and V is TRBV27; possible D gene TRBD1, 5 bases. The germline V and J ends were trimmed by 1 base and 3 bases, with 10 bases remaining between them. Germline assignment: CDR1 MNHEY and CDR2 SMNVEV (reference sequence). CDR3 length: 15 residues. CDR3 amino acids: CASSLLDTYYNEQFF. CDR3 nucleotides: TGTGCCAGCAGTTTATTGGACACCTACTACAATGAGCAGTTCTTC.

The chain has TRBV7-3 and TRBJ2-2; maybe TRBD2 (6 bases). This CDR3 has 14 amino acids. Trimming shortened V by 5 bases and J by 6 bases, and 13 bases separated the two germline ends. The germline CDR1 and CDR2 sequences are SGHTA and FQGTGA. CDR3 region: CASSHAGGAGELFF. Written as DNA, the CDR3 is TGTGCCAGCAGCCATGCCGGGGGTGCCGGGGAGCTGTTTTTT.

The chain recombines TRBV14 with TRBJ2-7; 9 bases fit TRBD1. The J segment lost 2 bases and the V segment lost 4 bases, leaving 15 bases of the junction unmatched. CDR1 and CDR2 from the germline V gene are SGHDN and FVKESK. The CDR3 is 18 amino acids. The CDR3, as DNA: TGTGCCAGCAGCCCCGAACACAGGGGGCGAGTCCCACCCTACGAGCAGTACTTC. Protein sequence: CASSPEHRGRVPPYEQYF.

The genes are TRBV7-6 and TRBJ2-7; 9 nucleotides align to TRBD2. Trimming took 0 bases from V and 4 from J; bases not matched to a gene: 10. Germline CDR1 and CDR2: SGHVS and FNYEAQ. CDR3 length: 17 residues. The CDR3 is CASSLAGTSSQGYEQYF. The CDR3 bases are TGTGCCAGCAGCTTAGCCGGGACTAGCAGTCAAGGGTACGAGCAGTACTTC.

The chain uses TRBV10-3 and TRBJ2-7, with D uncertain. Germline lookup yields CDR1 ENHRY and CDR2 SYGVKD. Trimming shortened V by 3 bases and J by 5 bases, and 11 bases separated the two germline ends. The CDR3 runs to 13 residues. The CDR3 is CAISERYGDEQYF. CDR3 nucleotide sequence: TGTGCCATCAGTGAACGGTACGGTGACGAGCAGTACTTC.

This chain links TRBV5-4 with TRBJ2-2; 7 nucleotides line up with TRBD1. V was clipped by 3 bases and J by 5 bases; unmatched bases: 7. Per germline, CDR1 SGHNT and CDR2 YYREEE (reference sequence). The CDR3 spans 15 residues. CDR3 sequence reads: CASSSNRGWTGELFF. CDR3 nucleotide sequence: TGTGCCAGCAGCTCCAACAGGGGATGGACCGGGGAGCTGTTTTTT.

Written as DNA, the CDR3 is TGTGCCAGCAGAACAGGGGGCGCCGGATACACCTTC. It yields the protein CASRTGGAGYTF. V gene TRBV27 combines with J gene TRBJ1-2; 9 nucleotides match TRBD1. The CDR3 is made up of 12 amino acids. Trimming cost V 6 bases and J 11 bases; bases outside gene matches: 7. CDR1 and CDR2 (germline): MNHEY, SMNVEV (reference sequence).

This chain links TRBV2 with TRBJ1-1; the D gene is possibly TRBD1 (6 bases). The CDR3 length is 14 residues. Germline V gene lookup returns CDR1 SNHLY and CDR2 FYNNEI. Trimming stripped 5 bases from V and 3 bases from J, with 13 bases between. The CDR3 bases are TGTGCCAGCAGTCTCAGGGGCTGGGACACTGAAGCTTTCTTT. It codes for CASSLRGWDTEAFF.

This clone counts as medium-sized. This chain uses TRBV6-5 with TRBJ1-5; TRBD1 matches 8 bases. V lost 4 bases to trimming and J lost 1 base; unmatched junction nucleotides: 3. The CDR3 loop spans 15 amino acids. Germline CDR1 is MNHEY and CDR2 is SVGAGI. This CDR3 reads CASSFRTGSNQPQHF. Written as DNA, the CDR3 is TGTGCCAGCAGTTTTCGGACAGGGAGCAATCAGCCCCAGCATTTT.